A selection of T cell receptor beta chains follows, all from one sample in a study of brain T cells in children with intractable seizures. Produced via immunoSEQ multiplex PCR; TCRdb's table is partial and in-frame only. Of tens of thousands of clones in the sample, about 93% were seen once. Specimen: peripheral blood, collected at surgery. The origin of the receptors is a girl aged 2 to 9 with Rasmussen encephalitis and intractable seizures. CDR3s include the opening cysteine and the closing phenylalanine or tryptophan. Clone size is shown for a subset of rows, as once, few, many or a class of expanded clone.

J: TRBJ1-2
size: -
V: TRBV28
length: 15
CDR3: CASSFGGGRNYGYTF

J: TRBJ1-2
size: -
V: TRBV28
length: 14
CDR3: CASRAGGKNYGYTF

J: TRBJ1-5
size: -
V: TRBV11-1
length: 14
CDR3: CASSLRPGDQPQHF

J: TRBJ2-1
size: -
V: TRBV4-1
length: 13
CDR3: CASSQGPWEQGFF

J: TRBJ1-1
size: -
V: TRBV6-5
length: 13
CDR3: CASSYTANTEAFF

J: TRBJ2-7
size: -
V: TRBV7-8
length: 17
CDR3: CASSLEVSLQLAYEQYF

J: TRBJ1-2
size: -
V: TRBV6-6
length: 16
CDR3: CASSYSGGGPNYGYTF

J: TRBJ2-1
size: -
V: TRBV7-2
length: 13
CDR3: CASSLRGADEQFF

J: TRBJ2-1
size: -
V: TRBV4-2
length: 17
CDR3: CASSHTSGGATENEQFF

J: TRBJ1-2
size: -
V: TRBV5-4
length: 14
CDR3: CASSSLSWDYGYTF

J: TRBJ1-4
size: few
V: TRBV6-5
length: 15
CDR3: CASSYSQASNEKLFF

J: TRBJ2-7
size: -
V: TRBV11-3
length: 16
CDR3: CASSLIGTSGIYEQYF

J: TRBJ1-5
size: -
V: TRBV11-2
length: 19
CDR3: CASSPADDRILYSNQPQHF

J: TRBJ2-5
size: -
V: TRBV30
length: 12
CDR3: CALNGQGETQYF

J: TRBJ1-1
size: -
V: TRBV29-1
length: 13
CDR3: CSVDTQATLEAFF

J: TRBJ2-7
size: -
V: TRBV21-1
length: 13
CDR3: CASSKPEPYEQYF

J: TRBJ1-2
size: -
V: TRBV7-9
length: 13
CDR3: CASSLEGGNGYTF

J: TRBJ2-1
size: -
V: TRBV6-5
length: 15
CDR3: CASSYFPAGYNEQFF

J: TRBJ1-1
size: -
V: TRBV23-1
length: 13
CDR3: CAPEKTANTEAFF

J: TRBJ2-1
size: -
V: TRBV29-1
length: 14
CDR3: CSVKREKKYNEQFF

J: TRBJ1-1
size: -
V: TRBV5-6
length: 14
CDR3: CASSSTGLATEAFF

J: TRBJ2-7
size: -
V: TRBV7-9
length: 15
CDR3: CASSSTGTGPYEQYF

J: TRBJ1-4
size: -
V: TRBV2
length: 16
CDR3: CASSPAQGQSNEKLFF

J: TRBJ1-4
size: -
V: TRBV4-1
length: 15
CDR3: CASRIIQGAPEKLFF

J: TRBJ2-5
size: -
V: TRBV6-5
length: 13
CDR3: CASRLLGRETQYF

J: TRBJ2-2
size: -
V: TRBV6-5
length: 14
CDR3: CASNRDRGTGELFF

J: TRBJ2-5
size: -
V: TRBV4-1
length: 16
CDR3: CASSPRLGATQETQYF

J: TRBJ2-1
size: -
V: TRBV18
length: 11
CDR3: CASSPGDTAFF